What follows describes a single T cell receptor (beta chain). As yet, its antigen is unknown. The cohort excluded patients with autoimmune disease history or systemic immunosuppression. The repertoire was sequenced with immunoSEQ multiplex PCR; TCRdb's copy has only in-frame clones and lacks some. The sample lists about 45,000 clones, 88% occurring once. Per the germline V gene, CDR1 is SGHKS and CDR2 is YYEKEE (reference sequence). V lost 3 bases, J lost 4 bases, and 11 bases lay in between. CDR3 length: 14 residues. The data originate from a study of OX40 agonist ivuxolimab in advanced cancers. Findings and limits, study-wide: By week 6 at 0.1 to 3.0 mg/kg, blood CD4+ and CD8+ T cells had expanded clonally.

J is TRBJ1-5 and V is TRBV5-5; a possible D gene is TRBD1 (5 bases). The source was CD4+ or CD8+ T cells sorted from blood, collected in a trial of the OX40 agonist ivuxolimab. The receptor was isolated from an adult with an advanced solid tumor such as melanoma, head and neck, liver or kidney cancer. The CDR3 here is CASSSGIRNQPQHF. Written as DNA, the CDR3 is TGTGCCAGCAGCTCAGGGATTAGAAATCAGCCCCAGCATTTT. Combining the CDR3 with reference TRBV5-5 and TRBJ1-5 gives the whole variable domain DAGVTQSPTHLIKTRGQQVTLRCSPISGHKSVSWYQQVLGQGPQFIFQYYEKEERGRGNFPDRFSARQFPNYSSELNVNALLLGDSALYLCASSSGIRNQPQHFGDGTRLSIL.